The next 18 T cell receptor beta chains were all read from a single sample in a study of control samples from healthy donors and cancer patients. The protocol was immunoSEQ multiplex PCR, while the TCRdb copy is restricted to in-frame clones and leaves out a portion. Of some 150,000 clones detected, around 94% appear once; the ten largest clones hold 14%. Sequencing was done on a sample of PBMCs. Receptors originate from a man aged 60-69 years with colorectal cancer.

This clone showed up just once. The chain combines TRBV5-1 with TRBJ1-6; tentatively, D is TRBD1 (5 bases). The CDR3 is made up of 16 amino acids. The germline V and J ends were trimmed by 0 bases and 6 bases, with 13 bases remaining between them. CDR1 and CDR2 (germline): SGHRS, YFSETQ. Written as DNA, the CDR3 is TGCGCCAGCAGCTTGGGACCGTCTGGGGGTAATTCACCCCTCCACTTT. It yields the protein CASSLGPSGGNSPLHF.

This chain connects TRBV5-1 to TRBJ2-2; 7 bases match TRBD1. The J segment lost 3 bases and the V segment lost 1 base, leaving 9 bases of the junction unmatched. Germline CDR1 SGHRS, CDR2 YFSETQ. The CDR3 sequence is 17 residues long. The CDR3 is CASSLLGTENYTGELFF. The CDR3 region has the DNA TGCGCCAGCAGCTTGCTGGGGACAGAGAACTACACCGGGGAGCTGTTTTTT.

J is TRBJ1-2 and V is TRBV12-3 or TRBV12-4; D gene uncertain. CDR3 length: 13 residues. V lost 3 bases to trimming and J lost 6 bases, with 11 bases between them. For the CDR3, the DNA is TGTGCCAGCAGTTTCGACGGTTTTGATGGCTACACCTTC. Encoded protein: CASSFDGFDGYTF.

The chain couples TRBV7-9 to TRBJ2-1, with D perhaps assigned TRBD1 or TRBD2 (5 bases each). Germline lookup yields CDR1 SEHNR and CDR2 FQNEAQ (reference sequence). Trimming left V 5 bases short and J 0 bases short, with 23 bases between. This CDR3 comprises 19 residues. The CDR3 reads CASSLELIQGEGSYNEQFF. As DNA, the CDR3 is TGTGCCAGCAGCCTGGAGTTGATCCAGGGAGAAGGCTCCTACAATGAGCAGTTCTTC.

The chain joins TRBV7-2 to TRBJ1-3; tentatively, D is TRBD1 (5 bases). The CDR3 is 15 amino acids. With 5 bases removed from V and 0 bases from J, the gap between germline ends came to 11 bases. Germline lookup yields CDR1 SGHTA and CDR2 FQGNSA. CDR3: CASSLGANSGNTIYF. DNA for the CDR3: TGTGCCAGCAGCCTAGGGGCAAACTCTGGAAACACCATATATTTT.

As DNA, the CDR3 is TGCGCCAGCAGTCAATCGTCAGGGTTATGGTACACCGGGGAGCTGTTTTTT. It specifies CASSQSSGLWYTGELFF. This chain connects TRBV23-1 to TRBJ2-2, with D tentatively TRBD1 (5 bases). TRBV23-1 is sorted into the ORF group, with uncertain function. This CDR3 comprises 17 residues. V lost 0 bases and J lost 3, with 14 bases in between.

The chain is built from TRBV6-5 and TRBJ1-5; no clear D gene. V lost 0 bases, J lost 0 bases, and 6 bases lay in between. Germline V gene lookup returns CDR1 MNHEY and CDR2 SVGAGI. The CDR3 consists of 15 residues. The CDR3 region is CASSYSGNSNQPQHF. The CDR3 DNA reads TGTGCCAGCAGTTACTCAGGCAATAGCAATCAGCCCCAGCATTTT.

The chain links TRBV18 to TRBJ2-2; 14 bases are shared with TRBD2. CDR3 length: 17 residues. Unmatched junction bases numbered 6, after V lost 6 bases and J lost 3 bases. Germline CDR1 reads KGHSH; CDR2 reads LQKENI. The CDR3 region is CASSPGLAGVDTGELFF. The CDR3, as DNA: TGTGCCAGCTCGCCGGGACTAGCGGGGGTCGACACCGGGGAGCTGTTTTTT.

This chain uses TRBV6-5 with TRBJ2-5, with D uncertain. Trimming left V 6 bases short and J 3 bases short, with 11 bases between. CDR1 is MNHEY and CDR2 is SVGAGI in the germline V gene. The CDR3 covers 13 residues. CDR3 residues: CASSSHGKETQYF. In DNA, the CDR3 is TGTGCCAGCAGCTCCCACGGTAAAGAGACCCAGTACTTC.

This clone was seen once. The chain combines TRBV19 with TRBJ2-7; D gene ambiguous. Per germline, CDR1 LNHDA and CDR2 SQIVND (reference sequence). This CDR3 has 14 amino acids. V lost 6 bases to trimming and J lost 4 bases, with 16 bases between them. CDR3: CASRQRAPGYEQYF. CDR3 nucleotides: TGTGCCAGTAGGCAACGTGCCCCAGGATACGAGCAGTACTTC.

The chain links TRBV29-1 to TRBJ2-1, with 8 bases identical to TRBD1. The V gene end was trimmed by 4 bases and the J gene end by 7 bases; junction bases not matched to a gene: 9. The germline V gene has CDR1 SQVTM and CDR2 ANQGSEA. The CDR3 extends over 14 amino acids. CDR3 protein: CSVVLRGQVNEQFF. DNA of the CDR3: TGCAGCGTTGTTCTCAGGGGGCAAGTGAATGAGCAGTTCTTC.

The chain carries TRBV19 and TRBJ1-1, with D hard to call. Per the germline V gene, CDR1 is LNHDA and CDR2 is SQIVND (reference sequence). This CDR3 has 14 amino acids. Trimming cost V 1 base and J 0 bases, with 6 bases left between them. CDR3 bases: TGTGCCAGTAGTATAGTCGGGGTGAACACTGAAGCTTTCTTT. It translates to CASSIVGVNTEAFF. The full variable domain, rest sourced from reference TRBV19 and TRBJ1-1, is DGGITQSPKYLFRKEGQNVTLSCEQNLNHDAMYWYRQDPGQGLRLIYYSQIVNDFQKGDIAEGYSVSREKKESFPLTVTSAQKNPTAFYLCASSIVGVNTEAFFGQGTRLTVV.

The chain joins TRBV19 to TRBJ1-4, with a weak D call TRBD1 (5 bases). CDR1 and CDR2 from the germline V gene are LNHDA and SQIVND (reference sequence). The CDR3 length is 15 residues. Trimming removed 6 bases at V and 3 bases at J, with 14 bases between. The CDR3 reads CASSPQGGANEKLFF. The CDR3 DNA follows: TGTGCCAGTAGCCCTCAGGGAGGGGCTAATGAAAAACTGTTTTTT.

The chain recombines TRBV3-1 (or the pseudogene TRBV3-2) with TRBJ2-5; 9 bases match TRBD2. The CDR3 extends over 17 amino acids. CDR1 is LGHDT, CDR2 YNNKEL, per germline (reference sequence). V was clipped by 0 bases and J by 1 base; unmatched bases: 6. This CDR3 reads CASSQDPAGGPQETQYF. CDR3 sequence (DNA): TGTGCCAGCAGCCAAGACCCAGCGGGGGGCCCCCAAGAGACCCAGTACTTC.

The genes are TRBV14 and TRBJ2-6, with 7 bases lining up with TRBD1. Germline CDR1 reads SGHDN; CDR2 reads FVKESK. Trimming removed 2 bases from V and 4 bases from J; junction bases left unmatched: 11. The CDR3 extends over 18 amino acids. CDR3 DNA: TGTGCCAGCAGCCAAAGGGTATTCAGGGGGTCGGGGGCCAACGTCCTGACTTTC. Translating gives CASSQRVFRGSGANVLTF.

V is TRBV19 and J is TRBJ2-3; possibly TRBD1 for D (5 bases). Germline-derived CDR1 and CDR2 are LNHDA and SQIVND (reference sequence). The V and J ends lost 3 bases and 6 bases respectively, with 7 bases between them. This CDR3 is built from 12 residues. This CDR3 is CASSMGRDTQYF. CDR3 bases: TGTGCCAGTAGTATGGGGCGCGATACGCAGTATTTT.

V gene TRBV21-1 combines with J gene TRBJ2-7; TRBD1, the table's D call, was not compared with the DNA. TRBV21-1 is recorded as a pseudogene. The CDR3 sequence is 14 residues long. CDR3 bases: TGTGCCAGCAGCAAAGGGACAGTCTCCTACGAGCAGTACTTC. This sequence encodes CASSKGTVSYEQYF.

This chain joins TRBV30 and TRBJ2-2, with D unresolved. The germline V and J ends were trimmed by 2 bases and 2 bases, with 3 bases remaining between them. Germline values: CDR1 GTSNPN, CDR2 SVGIG (reference sequence). CDR3 length: 12 amino acids. The CDR3 sequence: CAWSLNTGELFF. For the CDR3, the DNA is TGTGCCTGGAGTCTTAACACCGGGGAGCTGTTTTTT.